This T cell receptor (beta chain) is drawn from a study of blood T cell repertoires in COVID-19. Study-wide context: Donors in the United States, Italy and Spain gave samples during acute or convalescent COVID-19. PBMCs, B-cell-depleted T cells, or T cells were the source of the cDNA or gDNA that made up the material.

Germline V gives CDR1 LNHDA, CDR2 SQIVND (reference sequence). V shed 5 bases, J shed 5 bases, and the junction held 7 bases outside the gene matches. This CDR3 region has 16 residues. How the authors handled the data: Using reference gene primer amplification, nucleated cell counts were estimated. Assay used: immunoSEQ multiplex PCR; TCRdb lists only in-frame clones, some missing. That table gives V, J and clone size, and the DNA gave D and trimming. The sample includes roughly 240,000 clones, 84% seen only once; the top ten take about 2%. This clone was observed a single time. The sample comprised peripheral blood. V is TRBV19 and J is TRBJ1-6, with 9 bases lining up with TRBD1. This sequence was found in a man aged 35 to 55 who had recovered from COVID-19. The CDR3 DNA is TGTGCCAGTAGTTCCCGGACAGGGGTGAATAATTCACCCCTCCACTTT. This encodes CASSSRTGVNNSPLHF.